The rows below give T cell receptor beta chains drawn from one sample of a study of blood T cell repertoires in COVID-19. Profiled with immunoSEQ multiplex PCR; TCRdb holds only in-frame clones, not every one. The sample contains just over 250,000 clones, roughly nine tenths of which appear only once. Material: peripheral blood. All receptors derive from a man aged 35 to 55 who had recovered from COVID-19. Both conserved end residues are part of each CDR3. The order of the fields is J gene, V gene, clone size, D gene, CDR3 protein, CDR3 DNA. The D gene is left open where the match is weak. Where a row states a size, it is once, few, many or the class of an expanded clone; other rows omit it.

J: TRBJ1-2
V: TRBV5-6
size: .
D: .
CDR3: CASSQDPRTVNYGYTF
DNA: TGTGCCAGCAGCCAGGACCCCCGGACAGTAAACTATGGCTACACCTTC

J: TRBJ1-2
V: TRBV14
size: .
D: .
CDR3: CASSQVGGRTNYGYTF
DNA: TGTGCCAGCAGCCAAGTAGGAGGCAGGACCAACTATGGCTACACCTTC

J: TRBJ2-1
V: TRBV7-9
size: .
D: TRBD2
CDR3: CASSSGAGVYNEQFF
DNA: TGTGCCAGCAGCAGTGGGGCGGGGGTTTACAATGAGCAGTTCTTC

J: TRBJ1-2
V: TRBV4-3
size: .
D: .
CDR3: CASSQGFGQGDNYGYTF
DNA: TGCGCCAGCAGCCAAGGTTTTGGGCAGGGTGACAACTATGGCTACACCTTC

J: TRBJ2-3
V: TRBV6-6
size: few
D: .
CDR3: CASSYVTGSYTQYF
DNA: TGTGCCAGCAGTTACGTTACAGGGAGTTATACGCAGTATTTT

J: TRBJ2-2
V: TRBV5-1
size: .
D: TRBD2
CDR3: CASSLNSGGALRALTGELFF
DNA: TGCGCCAGCAGCTTGAATAGCGGGGGGGCCCTTCGGGCTCTAACCGGGGAGCTGTTTTTT

J: TRBJ1-2
V: TRBV21-1
size: .
D: .
CDR3: CASSKYPSGQVRRETNYGYTF
DNA: TGTGCCAGCAGCAAATATCCCTCGGGACAGGTGAGGAGGGAGACTAACTATGGCTACACCTTC

J: TRBJ2-7
V: TRBV9
size: .
D: .
CDR3: CASSVVAGSEQYF
DNA: TGTGCCAGCAGCGTAGTGGCGGGAAGTGAGCAGTACTTC

J: TRBJ1-3
V: TRBV6-5
size: .
D: .
CDR3: CASSYGVAGNTIYF
DNA: TGTGCCAGCAGTTACGGAGTGGCTGGAAACACCATATATTTT

J: TRBJ2-2
V: TRBV18
size: .
D: TRBD2
CDR3: CASSPLAGGRTGELFF
DNA: TGTGCCAGCTCACCCCTAGCGGGGGGGCGAACCGGGGAGCTGTTTTTT

J: TRBJ2-3
V: TRBV6-2/TRBV6-3
size: .
D: .
CDR3: CASSYPRGVLGRDTDTQYF
DNA: TGTGCCAGCAGTTACCCGCGAGGCGTACTAGGACGGGATACAGATACGCAGTATTTT

J: TRBJ2-1
V: TRBV27
size: .
D: .
CDR3: CASSLDLRGQFF
DNA: TGTGCCAGCAGTTTAGACCTTCGGGGACAGTTCTTC

J: TRBJ2-7
V: TRBV5-4
size: .
D: TRBD1
CDR3: CASSPSGQPYEQYF
DNA: TGTGCCAGCAGCCCGTCGGGACAGCCCTACGAGCAGTACTTC

J: TRBJ1-5
V: TRBV10-3
size: .
D: .
CDR3: CAIRDSEGGSSQPQHF
DNA: TGTGCCATCCGGGACTCCGAGGGTGGAAGTAGTCAGCCCCAGCATTTT

J: TRBJ1-6
V: TRBV6-6
size: .
D: TRBD1
CDR3: CASTPDRGLNSPLHF
DNA: TGTGCCAGCACCCCGGACAGGGGTTTGAATTCACCCCTCCACTTT

J: TRBJ2-1
V: TRBV9
size: .
D: TRBD2
CDR3: CASSAGAAGGFYNEQFF
DNA: TGTGCCAGCAGCGCCGGGGCGGCGGGGGGCTTCTACAATGAGCAGTTCTTC

J: TRBJ2-1
V: TRBV3-1/TRBV3-2
size: .
D: .
CDR3: CASSQDGTGDEQFF
DNA: TGTGCCAGCAGCCAAGACGGGACTGGCGATGAGCAGTTCTTC

J: TRBJ2-1
V: TRBV11-3
size: once
D: TRBD1
CDR3: CASSSPGQGNYNEQFF
DNA: TGTGCCAGCAGCTCCCCGGGACAGGGGAACTACAATGAGCAGTTCTTC

J: TRBJ1-1
V: TRBV20-1
size: .
D: TRBD1
CDR3: CSASLGTVNTEAFF
DNA: TGCAGTGCTAGTCTCGGGACAGTGAACACTGAAGCTTTCTTT

J: TRBJ1-2
V: TRBV30
size: .
D: TRBD1
CDR3: CATGFGREGGGYTF
DNA: TGTGCCACTGGATTTGGCAGGGAAGGGGGCGGCTACACCTTC

J: TRBJ2-7
V: TRBV10-3
size: .
D: .
CDR3: CAIAGRGYEQYF
DNA: TGTGCCATCGCAGGCCGGGGCTACGAGCAGTACTTC

J: TRBJ2-5
V: TRBV6-2/TRBV6-3
size: once
D: .
CDR3: CASSYSLIQETQYF
DNA: TGTGCCAGCAGTTACAGCTTGATACAAGAGACCCAGTACTTC

J: TRBJ2-1
V: TRBV6-5
size: few
D: TRBD2
CDR3: CASRSLAGGSNEQFF
DNA: TGTGCCAGCAGGAGCCTAGCGGGAGGGTCCAATGAGCAGTTCTTC

J: TRBJ2-2
V: TRBV7-2
size: few
D: .
CDR3: CASSQGKGGLTTGELFF
DNA: TGTGCCAGCAGCCAAGGGAAGGGTGGACTAACCACCGGGGAGCTGTTTTTT

J: TRBJ1-2
V: TRBV6-5
size: .
D: TRBD1
CDR3: CASRAPGQKGYTF
DNA: TGTGCCAGCAGAGCTCCGGGACAGAAAGGCTACACCTTC

J: TRBJ1-2
V: TRBV10-3
size: .
D: TRBD1
CDR3: CAIRSSGTGERYGYTF
DNA: TGTGCCATCAGATCATCTGGAACAGGGGAGCGCTATGGCTACACCTTC

J: TRBJ1-2
V: TRBV20-1
size: .
D: .
CDR3: CSARTAYGYTF
DNA: TGCAGTGCGCGGACAGCTTATGGCTACACCTTC

J: TRBJ2-7
V: TRBV20-1
size: .
D: TRBD2
CDR3: CSASMGGGTYEQYF
DNA: TGCAGTGCTAGTATGGGGGGAGGGACCTACGAGCAGTACTTC

J: TRBJ2-2
V: TRBV12-5
size: once
D: TRBD1
CDR3: CASGTGQGNTGELFF
DNA: TGTGCTAGTGGCACGGGACAGGGGAACACCGGGGAGCTGTTTTTT

J: TRBJ2-3
V: TRBV9
size: .
D: .
CDR3: CASSVNRATSTDTQYF
DNA: TGTGCCAGCAGCGTAAACAGGGCCACTAGCACAGATACGCAGTATTTT

J: TRBJ2-2
V: TRBV5-4
size: .
D: TRBD1
CDR3: CASSWGQGANTGELFF
DNA: TGTGCCAGCAGCTGGGGACAGGGGGCGAACACCGGGGAGCTGTTTTTT

J: TRBJ2-7
V: TRBV27
size: .
D: TRBD2
CDR3: CASSLLAGGVHEQYF
DNA: TGTGCCAGCAGTCTACTAGCGGGGGGGGTCCACGAGCAGTACTTC

J: TRBJ1-2
V: TRBV6-5
size: .
D: .
CDR3: CASSQKGGAGYTF
DNA: TGTGCCAGCAGCCAGAAAGGGGGGGCTGGCTACACCTTC

J: TRBJ2-5
V: TRBV5-5
size: .
D: .
CDR3: CASSLWQQETQYF
DNA: TGTGCCAGCAGCTTGTGGCAGCAAGAGACCCAGTACTTC

J: TRBJ2-7
V: TRBV5-5
size: .
D: TRBD1
CDR3: CASEQGVQYF
DNA: TGTGCCAGTGAACAGGGGGTCCAGTACTTC

J: TRBJ1-1
V: TRBV14
size: .
D: .
CDR3: CASSPRGNTEAFF
DNA: TGTGCCAGCAGCCCCCGGGGGAACACTGAAGCTTTCTTT

J: TRBJ1-1
V: TRBV25-1
size: .
D: .
CDR3: CASSEFGGKRSEAFF
DNA: TGTGCCAGCAGTGAATTTGGGGGGAAGAGGAGTGAAGCTTTCTTT

J: TRBJ2-5
V: TRBV13
size: few
D: TRBD2
CDR3: CASRNSGTSGETQYF
DNA: TGTGCCAGCAGGAATTCCGGGACTAGCGGAGAGACCCAGTACTTC

J: TRBJ2-2
V: TRBV3-1/TRBV3-2
size: .
D: .
CDR3: CASSQESRTSTGELFF
DNA: TGTGCCAGCAGCCAAGAAAGTAGGACTTCCACCGGGGAGCTGTTTTTT

J: TRBJ2-7
V: TRBV4-1
size: few
D: TRBD1
CDR3: CASSQGGDRVTYEQYF
DNA: TGCGCCAGCAGCCAAGGAGGGGACAGGGTAACCTACGAGCAGTACTTC

J: TRBJ1-1
V: TRBV19
size: .
D: TRBD1
CDR3: CASMGDRVATEAFF
DNA: TGTGCCAGTATGGGGGACAGGGTGGCCACTGAAGCTTTCTTT

J: TRBJ2-1
V: TRBV2
size: .
D: .
CDR3: CASRTGISYNEQFF
DNA: TGTGCCAGCAGAACAGGAATCTCCTACAATGAGCAGTTCTTC

J: TRBJ2-7
V: TRBV7-2
size: .
D: .
CDR3: CASSPTSGYVQYF
DNA: TGTGCCAGCAGCCCGACCTCAGGATATGTGCAGTACTTC

J: TRBJ1-1
V: TRBV7-8
size: few
D: .
CDR3: CASSLIWQGINTEAFF
DNA: TGTGCCAGCAGCTTAATTTGGCAGGGCATCAACACTGAAGCTTTCTTT

J: TRBJ2-7
V: TRBV7-9
size: .
D: TRBD1
CDR3: CASSLASGTGYEQYF
DNA: TGTGCCAGCAGCTTAGCCTCCGGGACAGGGTACGAGCAGTACTTC

J: TRBJ1-1
V: TRBV2
size: .
D: TRBD1
CDR3: CASRARQGFTEAFF
DNA: TGTGCCAGCAGGGCCCGACAGGGCTTCACTGAAGCTTTCTTT

J: TRBJ1-5
V: TRBV11-2
size: .
D: .
CDR3: CASSLDLDQPQHF
DNA: TGTGCCAGCAGCTTAGATCTCGATCAGCCCCAGCATTTT

J: TRBJ2-3
V: TRBV7-6
size: once
D: .
CDR3: CASSPRLGNTQYF
DNA: TGTGCCAGCAGTCCAAGACTCGGGAATACGCAGTATTTT

J: TRBJ2-7
V: TRBV3-1/TRBV3-2
size: .
D: TRBD1
CDR3: CASSQEGTGDSYEQYF
DNA: TGTGCCAGCAGCCAAGAAGGTACAGGGGACTCCTACGAGCAGTACTTC